Following are 8 T cell receptor beta chains from one sample sequenced in a study of T cell repertoires in cytomegalovirus infection. For these TCRs, the target antigens are not known. TCRdb re-called the reads through MiXCR, storing one row per CDR3 protein. The sample holds more than 300,000 distinct CDR3 sequences, around a third seen once. The sequences come from cultured PBMCs, collected from culture after CMV antigen stimulation. Every receptor here comes from a human donor in good health (CMV status not recorded). Some clones in this sample may be carry-over from other donors' samples.

The chain recombines TRBV4-3 with TRBJ1-6; TRBD1 is a possible D gene (6 bases). The V end lost 1 base, the J end lost 4 bases, and 11 bases lay between the germline ends. In germline, CDR1 is LGHNA, CDR2 YSLEER. CDR3 length: 16 amino acids. CDR3 sequence reads: CASSQVAGQYNSPLHF. The CDR3 DNA follows: TGCGCCAGCAGCCAAGTTGCTGGACAGTATAATTCACCCCTCCACTTT.

In this sample, this clonotype turned up many times. The chain recombines TRBV7-6 with TRBJ1-5, with D hard to call. V shed 1 base and J shed 2 bases, with 12 bases lying between them. This CDR3 contains 16 residues. The V gene's germline CDR1 is SGHVS and CDR2 FNYEAQ. In DNA, the CDR3 is TGTGCCAGCAGCTTAGGTTTGCCGGGTGGCAATCAGCCCCAGCATTTT. Protein: CASSLGLPGGNQPQHF.

This chain connects TRBV7-2 to TRBJ2-7; D remains ambiguous. The V gene's germline CDR1 is SGHTA and CDR2 FQGNSA. Trimming took off 5 bases at V and 7 bases at J, with 18 bases between the two ends. CDR3 length: 14 residues. CDR3 nucleotide sequence: TGTGCCAGCAGCGTATCCCGGCGTGCCGGGGAGCAGTACGTC. Protein sequence: CASSVSRRAGEQYV.

This clonotype was counted between two and nine times. The chain has TRBV30 and TRBJ1-4; D uncertain. Trimming shortened V by 2 bases and J by 4 bases, and 8 bases separated the two germline ends. The CDR3 length is 13 residues. CDR1 GTSNPN and CDR2 SVGIG come from the germline V gene (reference sequence). CDR3 sequence reads: CAWSSGFNEKLFF. The DNA of the CDR3 is TGTGCCTGGAGTTCGGGGTTTAATGAAAAACTGTTTTTT.

The V call is TRBV28, the J call TRBJ2-7; 11 bases agree with TRBD1. The CDR3 covers 15 residues. Germline lookup yields CDR1 MDHEN and CDR2 SYDVKM. The V and J ends lost 3 bases and 2 bases, in that order; junction bases with no gene match: 3. The CDR3 loop reads CASSFMGQGAYEQYF. The DNA for the CDR3 is TGTGCCAGCAGTTTCATGGGACAGGGGGCCTACGAGCAGTACTTC. The whole variable domain, remainder taken from reference TRBV28 and TRBJ2-7, is DVKVTQSSRYLVKRTGEKVFLECVQDMDHENMFWYRQDPGLGLRLIYFSYDVKMKEKGDIPEGYSVSREKKERFSLILESASTNQTSMYLCASSFMGQGAYEQYFGPGTRLTVT.

This rearrangement joins TRBV5-4 to TRBJ2-3, with a weak D call TRBD1 (5 bases). Deletions cut 4 bases from V and 2 bases from J, with 11 bases between. The CDR3 sequence is 14 residues long. CDR1 and CDR2 from the germline V gene are SGHNT and YYREEE (reference sequence). For the CDR3, the DNA is TGTGCCAGCAGCCGACAAGGGGCCACAGATACGCAGTATTTT. This codes for CASSRQGATDTQYF.

The CDR3 DNA follows: TGTGCCAGTTCCCAAACAACAGGCCTAAGCTCCTACGAGCAGTACTTC. As protein: CASSQTTGLSSYEQYF. This chain uses TRBV6-6 with TRBJ2-7, with D possibly TRBD1 on 5 matching bases. The germline V gene has CDR1 MNHNY and CDR2 SVGAGI (reference sequence). V was pared by 9 bases and J by 0 bases, with 21 bases between. CDR3 length equals 16 residues.

This clonotype was found a few times. V usage is TRBV7-6 and J usage is TRBJ1-2; D is perhaps TRBD1 (6 bases). Deletions cut 1 base from V and 4 bases from J, with 19 bases between. Germline V gives CDR1 SGHVS, CDR2 FNYEAQ. CDR3 length: 17 residues. CDR3 bases: TGTGCCAGCAGCTTAGGGTGGGGGCGTTTGCTTGGCTATGGCTACACCTTC. Amino acids: CASSLGWGRLLGYGYTF. The full variable domain, in which reference TRBV7-6 and TRBJ1-2 provide the parts outside the CDR3, is GAGVSQSPRYKVTKRGQDVALRCDPISGHVSLYWYRQALGQGPEFLTYFNYEAQQDKSGLPNDRFSAERPEGSISTLTIQRTEQRDSAMYRCASSLGWGRLLGYGYTFGSGTRLTVV.